The source of this T cell receptor (beta chain) is a study of cytomegalovirus exposure and HLA in healthy donors (dated by TCRdb to about 2017). The study in broad terms: An earlier analysis of under 600 of the donors reported approximately 290 Gb of sequence data and 117 million unique TCR beta sequences from about 200 million T cells. Of the 300 to 400 genotyped donors, 81% fell in the genetic ancestry cluster associated with self-reported Caucasian donors. Class I and class II HLA loci were covered by the typing at four-digit resolution. Donor age, sex, ethnicity and CMV serostatus were collected together with the repertoire data. Besides the first cohort of approximately 670 subjects, a separate validation cohort made up of 120 different subjects was used. Every discovery cohort repertoire had been produced on one sequencing platform. A later genetic analysis used genome-wide SNP genotypes for about 65% of the 666 donors, treating that subset as a discovery cohort. An earlier analysis of 587 of the donors applied high-throughput TCR beta sequencing to assess whether each TCR beta V gene segment acted as functional or pseudogenic. In a later analysis, previously published TCR beta repertoires from roughly 710 donors were re-analyzed and high-resolution HLA genotyping was added so that TCR occurrence patterns could be studied. Approximately 310 gigabases of sequencing data and 70 million to 95 million unique TCR sequences made up an early release that covered several hundred HLA-typed donors. The number of typed donors differed by locus: 629-630 for A, B, C, DRB1 and DQB1; 500 to 550 for DQA1; some 610 for DPA1; and about 470 for DPB1. To predict cytomegalovirus infection status, the study brought together high-throughput TCR immunosequencing, statistical association of individual TCRs with disease status, and machine learning. The study was designed to test whether signatures of past pathogen exposure could be identified by cataloging public T cell receptors. Among some 400 genotyped donors of the cohort, an average of approximately 240,000 unique TCR beta nucleotide sequences were sequenced per donor, roughly 18% of them non-productive. Rather than using new phenotypic data, the later analysis identified candidate immune exposures from TCR beta sequences and from how often those sequences occurred across donors. About five DR-DQ haplotypes were treated as single units for association and clustering because of strong linkage in the cohort. The study profiled the T cell repertoires of approximately 700 subjects by immunosequencing and related them to cytomegalovirus serostatus. Results and caveats for the whole study, not just this receptor: In vitro tests confirmed that a few of the cytomegalovirus-associated TCR beta chains recognize cytomegalovirus antigens. Linkage disequilibrium might explain the correlated functional status among segregating V segments, but an unknown experimental factor could not be ruled out. In a later genetic analysis, a missense DCLRE1C variant was associated with V-gene and J-gene trimming of TCR beta chains, and the association was replicated in an independent cohort. A later analysis found that most CMV-associated TCR beta chains appeared HLA-restricted, with HLA associations seemingly driven largely by CMV exposure. The sequencing pipeline was judged likely to have produced a cluster of highly shared sequence variants as a technical artifact. Several of the top co-occurrence clusters appeared to be linked to parvovirus B19, influenza, CMV and Epstein-Barr virus, according to a later analysis. A later analysis associated 16,951 TCR beta sequences with specific HLA alleles at a false discovery rate of 0.05. Strong co-occurrence of HLA alleles, especially DR and DQ, made assigning TCR associations to individual alleles difficult. A later analysis found that HLA-associated TCR beta chains were more clonally expanded and had lower generation probabilities than equally common non-associated chains. In a later genetic analysis, fewer N-insertions in productive TCRs were reported among donors in an Asian-associated ancestry cluster than the roughly 700-donor mean. The classifier was reported to diagnose cytomegalovirus status with high specificity and sensitivity in both the original and validation cohorts. According to the authors, the approach could potentially be generalized to other disease states and immunological phenotypes. Some IMGT-functional V segments, including TRBV6-2 and TRBV6-3, could not be told apart with the 87-base-pair reads, so those segments were excluded. A later analysis found that TCR association rates varied across HLA loci, with DRB1 alleles showing the most associated TCRs and HLA-C alleles the fewest. Because HLA typing was unavailable for some donors at each locus, only the typed subset was used in association tests. The only immune exposure information available for the cohort was CMV serostatus. Most TCR sequences were observed very rarely across donors, whereas some public TCRs were present in many individuals. Because counts were too low, roughly 17 rarely observed V segments, including chromosome 9 orphons, were left out of the earlier analysis of over 550 of the donors. This cohort had only TCR beta chains sequenced, and the lack of alpha or paired-chain data limited which features could be detected. In an earlier analysis of about 540 of the donors, most TCR beta V segments were observed in productive rearrangements about 87% or about 30% of the time, broadly matching IMGT annotations. Sequencing depth was assumed to be roughly uniform across donors in the presence/absence analyses, though that assumption may not hold. The study listed approximately 160 TCR beta chains as associated with cytomegalovirus. A further reported finding was that TCR beta sequences accurately predicted the HLA-A and HLA-B alleles for most subjects in the first cohort.

The cohort was made up of 666 healthy bone marrow donors. At the time of sampling, all cohort members were nominally healthy, though unrecorded immune exposures were likely present. The donor tested CMV seropositive, placing the donor among the 250 to 300 seropositive members of the cohort. A peripheral blood sample was collected from each donor, and TCR beta sequencing was performed on peripheral blood mononuclear cells. Genomic DNA was extracted from the blood cell samples with the Qiagen DNeasy Blood Extraction Kit. After removal of 7 bases from V and 2 bases from J, the junction retains 6 bases not matched to a gene. From the cysteine through the phenylalanine, the CDR3 covers 15 amino acids. Solely the CDR3 DNA is kept, with 45 bases framed from the first base. For CDR1 and CDR2, the germline V gene lists SNHLY and FYNNEI. Of note for this clone: The antigen this receptor binds is unknown. Base quality data are lacking; no much larger clone is found one base away.

The library was built by means of the immunoSEQ multiplex PCR assay. For the multiplex PCR, a mixture combining 60 forward primers for TCR Vbeta segments and 13 reverse primers for TCR Jbeta segments was used. Amplification of the CDR3 region of rearranged TCR beta genes was performed with a multiplex PCR assay on genomic DNA. Amplified TCR beta libraries were sequenced as 87-base-pair reads on the Illumina HiSeq System. Under the source paper's analysis protocol: Across the roughly 600 repertoires, a later analysis counted about 81 million unique TCR beta chains, approximately 10 million of which were shared by at least two donors. A nearest-neighbor algorithm error-corrected the raw reads and collapsed the reads into unique sequences, merging closely related sequences to remove PCR and sequencing errors. Alignment of CDR3 sequences to IMGT reference sequences was used to assign V, D and J gene segments. For a sequence to be retained, a match of at least six nucleotides was required to both a V gene segment and a J gene segment. A rearrangement counted as productive if the CDR3 had no stop codons and remained in frame with V and J, and every other rearrangement counted as non-productive. Following IMGT convention, CDR3 was defined as the stretch from the second conserved V-encoded cysteine to the conserved J-encoded phenylalanine. In an earlier analysis of around 540 of the donors, sequences lacking an unambiguous match to a single V gene segment were excluded. In an earlier analysis of 500 to 750 of the donors, V segments were called functional above 56.7% productive rearrangements and were called segregating when the between-donor standard deviation exceeded 5%. A statistical classification framework was developed to diagnose cytomegalovirus status using the catalog of TCR beta chain sequences. V and J gene assignment, in a later analysis, came from comparing TCR nucleotide sequences with IMGT/GENE-DB human TR gene sequences. The TCRdist pipeline was used in a later analysis to assign CDR3 sequences and most-parsimonious VDJ recombination scenarios. In a later analysis, every TCR beta chain was defined by the combination of its CDR3 amino acid sequence and its V-gene family, and reads without a unique V-gene family were dropped. As a way to deal with suspected cross-contamination and a sequencing artifact, a later analysis dropped 640 or so nucleotide sequences that were highly shared and had low generation probability. In a later analysis, a clonal expansion index for each public chain was calculated from normalized within-repertoire ranks of inferred template counts. In a later analysis, generation probabilities were computed with a VDJ recombination model fitted to out-of-frame rearrangements, and the resulting probabilities were checked against IGoR. In a later analysis, hypergeometric tests were used to score TCR-TCR, TCR-HLA and TCR-CMV co-occurrence, with a repertoire-size bias correction applied to TCR pairs. False discovery rates were estimated in a later analysis by permuting HLA or CMV assignments 20 times. In a later analysis, co-occurring TCRs were grouped using DBSCAN, and TCRdist sequence similarity was added for clustering within HLA-allele-positive subsets. Co-occurrence clustering excluded repertoires with fewer than 30,000 or more than 120,000 public chains, plus five with anomalous nucleotide sharing. The immuneACCESS repertoire file appears here via TCRdb, limited to in-frame rearrangements. These files lack a portion of the clones; in checked studies, under half of the deficit traces to unresolved V genes, and the cause of the others is not known. V and J calls and clone size are given by that table; D and trimming were obtained from the DNA. A total of roughly 180,000 clones appear in this sample, approximately 82% of them only once. Jointly, the top ten make up about 7.7% of the sample.

The TCR comes from a woman in her forties in good health and CMV-seropositive. The V gene is TRBV2 and the J gene is TRBJ1-5, and 9 junctional nucleotides match TRBD1. The source material was PBMCs. The sequenced DNA: TGTGCCAGCACCATGGACAGGGGCGGCAATCAGCCCCAGCATTTT. Its protein product is CASTMDRGGNQPQHF.